Shown below are 9 T cell receptor beta chains from a single sample sequenced in a study of cytomegalovirus exposure and HLA in healthy donors. PCR amplification relied on 60 Vbeta primers (plus 13 Jbeta primers). Some clones are missing from TCRdb's copy, which holds only in-frame ones; the method was immunoSEQ multiplex PCR. The sample yields 75,000 to 100,000 clones, around 74% seen once. Input material: PBMCs. These receptors all stem from a woman aged 65 to 85 in good health and CMV-seropositive.

This clone was counted a few times. V and J are TRBV5-1 and TRBJ2-7; TRBD1 matches 7 bases. The CDR3 length is 15 residues. The germline gives CDR1 SGHRS, CDR2 YFSETQ. Trimming cost V 3 bases and J 2 bases; bases outside gene matches: 8. The CDR3 bases are TGCGCCAGCAGCTGGAGACAGGGTCCTACCTACGAGCAGTACTTC. Its translation is CASSWRQGPTYEQYF.

The CDR3 reads CASSSLGTGSYEQYF. In DNA form, the CDR3 reads TGTGCCAGCAGCTCTCTAGGGACAGGGAGCTACGAGCAGTACTTC. The chain is built from TRBV5-6 and TRBJ2-5, with 9 positions matching TRBD1. The J call may be in error: the DNA end matches TRBJ2-7 better. Germline V lookup: CDR1 SGHDT, CDR2 YYEEEE. This CDR3 is built from 15 residues.

V is TRBV27 and J is TRBJ2-5; 7 bases line up with TRBD1. The DNA end is more similar to TRBJ2-7, so the J call may be wrong. The CDR3 is 16 residues long. From germline, CDR1 is MNHEY and CDR2 SMNVEV (reference sequence). The CDR3 DNA reads TGTGCCAGCATAAGGACAGGTTCCGCACAGGGATACGAGCAGTACTTC. Translated: CASIRTGSAQGYEQYF.

The rearrangement uses TRBV6-4 and TRBJ1-5; the D gene is possibly TRBD1 (5 bases). Per germline, CDR1 MRHNA and CDR2 SNTAGT. The CDR3 runs to 13 residues. Trimming took 4 bases from V and 6 from J, leaving 10 bases between them. The CDR3 DNA is TGTGCCAGCAGTGTCCTCGGGGGTCAGCCCCAGCATTTT. This encodes CASSVLGGQPQHF.

This clone was seen a few times. The chain carries TRBV28 and TRBJ1-2, with 11 bases lining up with TRBD1. Looked up from germline, CDR1 is MDHEN and CDR2 is SYDVKM. The V segment lost 7 bases and the J segment 3 bases; nucleotides outside the gene matches: 7. The CDR3 loop spans 15 amino acids. CDR3 amino acids: CASIAEGQGDYGYTF. CDR3 nucleotides: TGTGCCAGCATCGCCGAGGGACAGGGGGACTATGGCTACACCTTC.

The gene calls are TRBV6-1 and TRBJ2-5; weak D call: TRBD2 (6 bases). The better agreement between TRBJ2-7 and the DNA end casts doubt on the J call. Per the germline V gene, CDR1 is MNHNS and CDR2 is SASEGT. The CDR3 is made up of 14 amino acids. The DNA of the CDR3 is TGTGCCAGCAGTGCCGGGACGGGAGCCTACGAGCAGTACTTC. Residues: CASSAGTGAYEQYF.

The chain carries TRBV27 and TRBJ2-1, with D possibly matching TRBD1 (6 bases). Germline V gene sequence: CDR1 MNHEY, CDR2 SMNVEV (reference sequence). V lost 6 bases, J lost 9 bases, and 15 bases lay in between. This CDR3 is 13 amino acids long. CDR3 bases: TGTGCCAGCAGATTTGGACAGTTCGCTGAGCAGTTCTTC. Its translation: CASRFGQFAEQFF.

The chain uses TRBV7-3 and TRBJ1-6; TRBD1 matches 9 bases. CDR1 and CDR2 (germline): SGHTA, FQGTGA. V lost 2 bases to trimming and J lost 10 bases; unmatched junction nucleotides: 6. The CDR3 contains 15 residues. CDR3 region: CASSLGTGFGSPLHF. CDR3 DNA sequence: TGTGCCAGCAGCTTAGGGACAGGGTTTGGCTCACCCCTCCACTTT.

This rearrangement joins TRBV5-4 to TRBJ1-6, with 11 bases matching TRBD1. The V gene's germline CDR1 is SGHNT and CDR2 YYREEE (reference sequence). With 0 bases clipped from V and 7 bases from J, the junction kept 3 bases outside the gene matches. This CDR3 contains 16 residues. CDR3 loop: CASSLVGQGANSPLHF. The CDR3 coding sequence is TGTGCCAGCAGCTTGGTTGGACAGGGGGCCAATTCACCCCTCCACTTT.